The 8 T cell receptor beta chains below were found in one sample sequenced in a study of blood T cell repertoires in COVID-19. Sequenced by immunoSEQ multiplex PCR; TCRdb stores in-frame clones only, minus some. The sample contains some 250,000 clones, approximately 82% of which appear only once. Input material: peripheral blood. All receptors come from a man in his thirties or forties who had recovered from COVID-19.

In regard to this clone: Other DNA sequences in this sample translate to the same CDR3. The V and J genes are TRBV5-5 and TRBJ2-5; D gene unclear. There are 11 residues in the CDR3. The germline V and J ends were trimmed by 2 bases and 4 bases, with 3 bases remaining between them. In germline, CDR1 is SGHKS, CDR2 YYEKEE (reference sequence). The CDR3: CASSLLETQYF. The CDR3 region has the DNA TGTGCCAGCAGCTTACTAGAGACCCAGTACTTC.

This rearrangement joins TRBV5-1 to TRBJ1-6; 9 nucleotides line up with TRBD1. The CDR3 loop spans 15 amino acids. Germline V gene lookup returns CDR1 SGHRS and CDR2 YFSETQ. J was trimmed by 9 bases and V by 0 bases; bases with no gene match: 4. Here the CDR3 reads CASSLAGQGRSPLHF. In DNA form, the CDR3 reads TGCGCCAGCAGCTTGGCGGGACAGGGACGTTCACCCCTCCACTTT.

This clone was seen only a few times. The chain carries TRBV4-1 and TRBJ1-4; 9 bases are shared with TRBD1. CDR1 MGHRA and CDR2 YSYEKL come from the germline V gene. J gave up 5 bases and V 0 bases, and 4 bases lay outside the gene matches. This CDR3 contains 16 residues. CDR3 sequence (DNA): TGCGCCAGCAGCCAAGAAAGAGGGACAGGGAATGAAAAACTGTTTTTT. Its translation is CASSQERGTGNEKLFF.

Many counts were recorded for this clone. This chain connects TRBV7-6 to TRBJ1-2; D gene unclear. Germline assignment: CDR1 SGHVS and CDR2 FNYEAQ. This CDR3 is built from 14 residues. V was clipped by 2 bases and J by 7 bases, with 14 bases between them. CDR3 loop: CASSLTGSRVGYTF. CDR3 DNA sequence: TGTGCCAGCAGCTTAACGGGGAGTAGGGTTGGCTACACCTTC.

The J gene is TRBJ1-1, the V gene TRBV11-2, with a weak D call TRBD1 (6 bases). In germline, CDR1 is SGHAT, CDR2 FQNNGV. The germline V and J ends were trimmed by 5 bases and 2 bases, with 12 bases remaining between them. This CDR3 comprises 14 residues. CDR3 sequence: CASSLRGSNTEAFF. In DNA form, the CDR3 reads TGTGCCAGCAGCCTCAGGGGCTCAAACACTGAAGCTTTCTTT.

The J gene is TRBJ1-6, the V gene TRBV18; D call uncertain. Trimming took off 4 bases at V and 8 bases at J, with 15 bases between the two ends. The V gene's germline CDR1 is KGHSH and CDR2 LQKENI. The length of the CDR3 is 15 residues. The CDR3: CASSQGPSGDSPLHF. CDR3 DNA sequence: TGTGCCAGCTCACAAGGGCCGAGCGGGGATTCACCCCTCCACTTT. The whole variable domain, remainder taken from reference TRBV18 and TRBJ1-6, is NAGVMQNPRHLVRRRGQEARLRCSPMKGHSHVYWYRQLPEEGLKFMVYLQKENIIDESGMPKERFSAEFPKEGPSILRIQQVVRGDSAAYFCASSQGPSGDSPLHFGNGTRLTVT.

This clone showed up many times. CDR3 region: CASSSETGLNEKLFF. The CDR3 DNA sequence: TGTGCCAGCAGCTCCGAGACAGGGCTTAATGAAAAACTGTTTTTT. The chain joins TRBV9 to TRBJ1-4; the match to TRBD1 covers 7 bases. CDR3 length: 15 residues. Germline CDR1 and CDR2: SGDLS and YYNGEE. The V segment lost 4 bases and the J segment 4 bases; nucleotides outside the gene matches: 7. The variable domain in full, completed from reference TRBV9 and TRBJ1-4, reads DSGVTQTPKHLITATGQRVTLRCSPRSGDLSVYWYQQSLDQGLQFLIQYYNGEERAKGNILERFSAQQFPDLHSELNLSSLELGDSALYFCASSSETGLNEKLFFGSGTQLSVL.

This clone showed up just once. V is TRBV19 and J is TRBJ1-5; 10 positions match TRBD1. The CDR3 totals 15 residues. Looked up from germline, CDR1 is LNHDA and CDR2 is SQIVND (reference sequence). Trimming removed 6 bases from V and 4 bases from J; junction bases left unmatched: 6. CDR3 in amino acids: CASSPGQGTNQPQHF. The CDR3 region has the DNA TGTGCCAGTAGCCCGGGACAGGGGACGAATCAGCCCCAGCATTTT.